The 10 T cell receptor beta chains reported below all come from one sample, sequenced in a study of Graves' ophthalmopathy and Graves' hyperthyroidism. TCR beta CDR3 regions were amplified from RNA transcripts. HTBI primers served in a first-round RT-PCR, which a second-round multiplex PCR followed. TCRdb reprocessed the multiplex PCR reads with MiXCR, giving one entry per CDR3 protein. Here the sample spans hundreds of thousands of distinct CDR3 sequences, about a fifth being singletons. The specimen sequenced was peripheral blood. These receptor sequences come from a woman under 30 with stable Graves' hyperthyroidism. Some clones in this sample may be carry-over from other donors' samples.

This chain links TRBV10-1 with TRBJ2-5; D remains ambiguous. V was trimmed by 0 bases and J by 7 bases, leaving 6 bases between them. CDR3 length: 12 residues. The germline V gene encodes CDR1 WNHNN and CDR2 SYGVQD (reference sequence). This CDR3 reads CASSESWGTQYF. The CDR3 DNA reads TGCGCCAGCAGTGAGTCCTGGGGGACCCAGTACTTC.

The J gene is TRBJ1-6, the V gene TRBV20-1; D is perhaps TRBD1 (6 bases). The ends were cut back, 0 bases at V and 7 bases at J, with 13 bases in the middle. This CDR3 is 15 amino acids long. Looked up from germline, CDR1 is DFQATT and CDR2 is SNEGSKA (reference sequence). CDR3 loop: CSARDEGQSNSPLHF. CDR3 coding DNA: TGCAGTGCTAGAGATGAAGGACAGTCAAATTCACCCCTCCACTTT.

This clonotype was found many times. The rearrangement links TRBV30 to TRBJ1-5; TRBD1 matches at 7 bases. The CDR3 is 14 residues long. V lost 1 base, J lost 5 bases, and 5 bases stayed unmatched. Germline CDR1 is GTSNPN and CDR2 is SVGIG (reference sequence). The CDR3 reads CAWSASGGHQPQHF. DNA for the CDR3: TGTGCCTGGAGTGCATCAGGGGGTCATCAGCCCCAGCATTTT.

This clonotype occurred many times. The chain links TRBV2 to TRBJ2-6; D unclear. Germline V gene sequence: CDR1 SNHLY, CDR2 FYNNEI. With 4 bases removed from V and 0 bases from J, the gap between germline ends came to 7 bases. The CDR3 spans 15 residues. CDR3 sequence reads: CASSVVGSGANVLTF. DNA for the CDR3: TGTGCCAGCAGTGTTGTCGGCTCTGGGGCCAACGTCCTGACTTTC.

The chain has TRBV28 and TRBJ1-5; the D gene is possibly TRBD1 (5 bases). The germline V gene has CDR1 MDHEN and CDR2 SYDVKM. Trimming cost V 3 bases and J 2 bases, with 11 bases left between them. The CDR3 loop spans 15 amino acids. Here the CDR3 reads CASSFEGQGNQPQHF. Written as DNA, the CDR3 is TGTGCCAGCAGTTTTGAGGGGCAGGGCAATCAGCCCCAGCATTTT.

This clonotype has ten or more counts. In DNA form, the CDR3 reads TGTGCCAGCAGTGCTCACAGGGGGCCTAACACTGAAGCTTTCTTT. Its translation is CASSAHRGPNTEAFF. The J gene is TRBJ1-1, the V gene TRBV6-1; the match to TRBD1 covers 9 bases. V was pared by 4 bases and J by 2 bases, with 5 bases of the junction left unmatched. The CDR3 length is 15 residues. The V gene's germline CDR1 is MNHNS and CDR2 SASEGT.

This clonotype has only a few counts. The chain uses TRBV3-1 and TRBJ1-5; D is unresolved. This CDR3 has 14 amino acids. In germline, CDR1 is LGHDT, CDR2 YNNKEL (reference sequence). Trimming cost V 4 bases and J 0 bases, with 7 bases left between them. CDR3 bases: TGTGCCAGCAGCCGGGGAGTTAGCAATCAGCCCCAGCATTTT. Encoded protein: CASSRGVSNQPQHF.

At least ten counts were recorded for this clonotype. The chain links TRBV20-1 to TRBJ2-7, with 11 bases matching TRBD1. CDR3 length: 21 amino acids. The germline V gene encodes CDR1 DFQATT and CDR2 SNEGSKA (reference sequence). V lost 3 bases and J lost 2; bases outside the gene matches: 24. CDR3 sequence: CSARIGEYGQGARGDPYEQYF. In DNA, the CDR3 is TGCAGTGCTAGGATCGGGGAGTATGGACAGGGGGCTCGGGGAGACCCCTACGAGCAGTACTTC.

This clonotype was detected ten times or more. The rearrangement uses TRBV20-1 and TRBJ2-2, with D perhaps matching TRBD1 or TRBD2 (7 bases each). CDR3 length: 13 amino acids. V was pared by 6 bases and J by 5 bases, with 13 bases between. The germline CDR1 and CDR2 sequences are DFQATT and SNEGSKA (reference sequence). CDR3 residues: CSAHRGGTGELFF. CDR3 DNA: TGCAGTGCCCACAGGGGAGGGACCGGGGAGCTGTTTTTT.

This clonotype has at least ten counts. The chain joins TRBV28 to TRBJ2-7; D tentatively reads TRBD1 or TRBD2 (5 bases each). The V gene lost 6 bases and the J gene lost 6 bases, with 21 bases spanning the gap. This CDR3 contains 15 residues. CDR1 is MDHEN, CDR2 SYDVKM, per germline. DNA of the CDR3: TGTGCCAGCAGCACCAGGGATCGAGGGGTTGGCGAGCAGTACTTC. This codes for CASSTRDRGVGEQYF. Full variable domain (rest looked up from reference TRBV28 and TRBJ2-7): DVKVTQSSRYLVKRTGEKVFLECVQDMDHENMFWYRQDPGLGLRLIYFSYDVKMKEKGDIPEGYSVSREKKERFSLILESASTNQTSMYLCASSTRDRGVGEQYFGPGTRLTVT.